This T cell receptor beta chain was sequenced for a study of CD8+ T cells in alopecia areata. Across the study: Scoring treated patients' severity relied on the percentage of scalp area affected.

As to treatment: oral pan-JAK inhibitor, 5-10 mg twice daily. Both CD4+ and CD8+ T cells were separated by sorting PBMCs. The CDR3 runs to 14 residues. The germline gives CDR1 PRHDT, CDR2 FYEKMQ (reference sequence). The germline V and J ends were trimmed by 4 bases and 4 bases, with 10 bases remaining between them. Investigators isolated RNA and reverse transcribed it into cDNA to act as the sequencing template. Profiled with immunoSEQ multiplex PCR; TCRdb holds only in-frame clones, not every one. This table holds some 190,000 clones, approximately 72% found once. Whole-study findings and limits: Under tofacitinib, numerous expanded lesional clonotypes remained detectable in scalp and blood.

Note on this clone: Its target is not known.

The source was CD4+ T cells sorted from blood, collected at week 44, from a patient treated with tofacitinib. The receptor was isolated from a human donor with alopecia areata. The V and J genes are TRBV13 and TRBJ2-2, with D hard to call. The CDR3 DNA reads TGTGCCAGCAGCTCCTTAGTCGCCACCGGGGAGCTGTTTTTT. This translates into CASSSLVATGELFF.